This T cell receptor (beta chain) was sequenced in a study of graft-versus-host responses after intestinal transplantation. Comments on this clone: The antigen is undetermined.

Trimming at V came to 6 bases and at J to 5 bases, leaving 6 bases not matched to a gene. The CDR3 totals 16 residues. Germline loops: CDR1 LNHDA, CDR2 SQIVND (reference sequence). Assay: immunoSEQ multiplex PCR; the TCRdb copy retains only in-frame clones and omits some. The sample comprises roughly 97,000 clones, about nine tenths of which are singletons, and about 0.18% rests with the top ten. The TCR sequence derives from a human donor who was the organ donor for an intestinal transplant. The chain is built from TRBV19 and TRBJ2-3; 15 nucleotides agree with TRBD2. The material sequenced was unstimulated CD4+ T cells sorted from spleen or lymph node cells, taken before transplant. Here the CDR3 reads CASSSGTSGGRDTQYF. CDR3 coding DNA: TGTGCCAGTAGCTCCGGGACTAGCGGGGGGAGAGATACGCAGTATTTT.